The clone carrying this T cell receptor beta chain was seen only a few times. Via MiXCR, TCRdb re-called the RT-PCR reads, giving one row per CDR3 protein. The sample contains 650,000 to 800,000 distinct CDR3 sequences, 14% of which appear only once. Trimming removed 0 bases from V and 5 bases from J, with 17 bases in between. Per the germline V gene, CDR1 is LGHNA and CDR2 is YSLEER. The CDR3 has 17 residues. The specimen sequenced was memory CD4+ T cells from blood. This chain connects TRBV4-3 to TRBJ2-4, with a possible D match to TRBD2 (5 bases). The sequence was obtained from a female donor in good health, serving as a healthy control. As DNA, the CDR3 is TGCGCCAGCAGCCAAGATATGAGGGCCCGCACCCAAAACATTCAGTACTTC. Translating gives CASSQDMRARTQNIQYF.